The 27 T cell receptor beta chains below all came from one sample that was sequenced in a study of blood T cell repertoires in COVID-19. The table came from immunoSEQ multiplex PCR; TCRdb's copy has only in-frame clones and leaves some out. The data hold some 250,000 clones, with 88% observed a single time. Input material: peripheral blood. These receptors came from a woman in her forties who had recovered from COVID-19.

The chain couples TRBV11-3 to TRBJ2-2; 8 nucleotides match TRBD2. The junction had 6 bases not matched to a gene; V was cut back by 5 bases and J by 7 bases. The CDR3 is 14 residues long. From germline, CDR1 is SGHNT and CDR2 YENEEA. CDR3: CASSLSGGIGELFF. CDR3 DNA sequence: TGTGCCAGCAGCCTAAGCGGGGGTATCGGGGAGCTGTTTTTT.

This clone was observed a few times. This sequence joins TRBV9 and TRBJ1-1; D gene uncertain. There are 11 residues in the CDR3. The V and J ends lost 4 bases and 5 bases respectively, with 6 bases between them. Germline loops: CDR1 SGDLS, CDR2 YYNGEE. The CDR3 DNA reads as TGTGCCAGCAGCCCCCGTACTGAAGCTTTCTTT. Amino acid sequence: CASSPRTEAFF. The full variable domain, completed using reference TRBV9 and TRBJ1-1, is DSGVTQTPKHLITATGQRVTLRCSPRSGDLSVYWYQQSLDQGLQFLIQYYNGEERAKGNILERFSAQQFPDLHSELNLSSLELGDSALYFCASSPRTEAFFGQGTRLTVV.

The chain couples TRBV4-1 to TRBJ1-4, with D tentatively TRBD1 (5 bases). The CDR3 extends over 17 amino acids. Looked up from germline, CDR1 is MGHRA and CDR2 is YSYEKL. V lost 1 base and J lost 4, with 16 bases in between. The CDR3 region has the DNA TGCGCCAGCAGCCAAGTGGGGCGGAGGGGAGGTAATGAAAAACTGTTTTTT. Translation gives CASSQVGRRGGNEKLFF.

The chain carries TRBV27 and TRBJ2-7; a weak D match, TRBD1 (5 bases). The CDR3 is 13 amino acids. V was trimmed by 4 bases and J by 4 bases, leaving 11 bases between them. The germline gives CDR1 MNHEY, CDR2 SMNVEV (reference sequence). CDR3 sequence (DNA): TGTGCCAGCAGTTATGGGGCCGAGTACGAGCAGTACTTC. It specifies CASSYGAEYEQYF.

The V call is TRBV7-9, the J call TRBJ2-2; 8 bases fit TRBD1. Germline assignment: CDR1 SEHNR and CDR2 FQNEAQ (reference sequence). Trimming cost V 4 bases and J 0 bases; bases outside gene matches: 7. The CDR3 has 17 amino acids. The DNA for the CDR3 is TGTGCCAGCAGCTCCCACCGGGACAGGCCGAACACCGGGGAGCTGTTTTTT. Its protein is CASSSHRDRPNTGELFF.

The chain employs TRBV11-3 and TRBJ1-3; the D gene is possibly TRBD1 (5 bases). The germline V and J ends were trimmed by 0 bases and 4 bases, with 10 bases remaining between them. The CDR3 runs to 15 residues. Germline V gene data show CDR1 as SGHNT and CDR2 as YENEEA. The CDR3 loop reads CASSLDGTSGNTIYF. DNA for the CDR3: TGTGCCAGCAGCTTAGATGGGACTTCGGGAAACACCATATATTTT.

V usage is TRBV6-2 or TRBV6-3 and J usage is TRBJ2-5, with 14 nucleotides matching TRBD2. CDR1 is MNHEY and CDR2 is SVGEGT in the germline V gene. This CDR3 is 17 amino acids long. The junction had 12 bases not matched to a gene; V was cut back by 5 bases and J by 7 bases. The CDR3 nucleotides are TGTGCCAGCAGTAAGGGACTAGCGGGAGCCGGTACTGGGACCCAGTACTTC. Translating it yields CASSKGLAGAGTGTQYF.

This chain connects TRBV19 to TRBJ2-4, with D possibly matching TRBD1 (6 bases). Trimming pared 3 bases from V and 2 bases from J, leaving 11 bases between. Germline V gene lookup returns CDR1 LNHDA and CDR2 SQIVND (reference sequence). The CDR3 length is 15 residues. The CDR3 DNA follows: TGTGCCAGTAGTATTGTCAGGGGCTCCAAAAACATTCAGTACTTC. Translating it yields CASSIVRGSKNIQYF.

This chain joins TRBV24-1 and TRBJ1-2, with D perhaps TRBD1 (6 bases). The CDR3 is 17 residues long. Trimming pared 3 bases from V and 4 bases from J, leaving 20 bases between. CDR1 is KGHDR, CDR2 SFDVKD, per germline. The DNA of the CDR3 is TGTGCCACCAGTGATACTGCCCGGGGGGTACAGGGCTATGGCTACACCTTC. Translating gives CATSDTARGVQGYGYTF.

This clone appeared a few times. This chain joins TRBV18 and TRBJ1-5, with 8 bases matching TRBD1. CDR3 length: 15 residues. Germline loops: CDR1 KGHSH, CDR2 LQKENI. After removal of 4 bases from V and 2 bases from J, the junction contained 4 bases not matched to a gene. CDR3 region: CASSHWTGRNQPQHF. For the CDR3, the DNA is TGTGCCAGCTCACACTGGACAGGGCGCAATCAGCCCCAGCATTTT.

This CDR3 is CASSGTGGGGYTF. In nucleotides, the CDR3 is TGTGCCAGCAGCGGGACGGGGGGCGGAGGCTACACCTTC. This chain links TRBV9 with TRBJ1-2; the D gene is possibly TRBD1 (6 bases). Germline V gene sequence: CDR1 SGDLS, CDR2 YYNGEE. Trimming pared 3 bases from V and 8 bases from J, leaving 14 bases between. The CDR3 covers 13 residues.

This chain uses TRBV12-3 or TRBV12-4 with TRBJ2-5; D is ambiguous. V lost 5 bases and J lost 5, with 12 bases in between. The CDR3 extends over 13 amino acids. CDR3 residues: CASSPSGTETQYF. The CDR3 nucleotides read TGTGCCAGCAGTCCCTCGGGTACGGAGACCCAGTACTTC.

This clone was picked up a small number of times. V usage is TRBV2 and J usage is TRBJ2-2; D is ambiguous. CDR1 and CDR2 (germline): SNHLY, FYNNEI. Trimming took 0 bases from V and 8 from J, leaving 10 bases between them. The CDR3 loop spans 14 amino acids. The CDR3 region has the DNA TGTGCCAGCAGTGAAGCGCGGCGGTTGGGGGAGCTGTTTTTT. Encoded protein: CASSEARRLGELFF.

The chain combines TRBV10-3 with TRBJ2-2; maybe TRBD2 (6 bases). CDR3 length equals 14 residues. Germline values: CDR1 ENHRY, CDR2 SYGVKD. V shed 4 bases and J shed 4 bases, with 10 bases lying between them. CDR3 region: CAISVGGGTGELFF. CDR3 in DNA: TGTGCCATCAGTGTCGGGGGAGGCACCGGGGAGCTGTTTTTT.

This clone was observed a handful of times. CDR3 amino acids: CATFAGMGYGYTF. The DNA for the CDR3 is TGTGCCACCTTTGCAGGGATGGGCTATGGCTACACCTTC. The V call is TRBV19, the J call TRBJ1-2, with D possibly matching TRBD1 (5 bases). Germline loops: CDR1 LNHDA, CDR2 SQIVND (reference sequence). The CDR3 is 13 residues long. Trimming took 10 bases from V and 4 from J, leaving 16 bases between them.

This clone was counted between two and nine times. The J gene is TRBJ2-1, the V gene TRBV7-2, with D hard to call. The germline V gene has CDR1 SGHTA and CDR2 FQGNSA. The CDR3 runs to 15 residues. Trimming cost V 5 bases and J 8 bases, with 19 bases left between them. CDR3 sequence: CASSPWATPRDEQFF. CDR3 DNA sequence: TGTGCCAGCAGCCCCTGGGCTACCCCCCGCGATGAGCAGTTCTTC.

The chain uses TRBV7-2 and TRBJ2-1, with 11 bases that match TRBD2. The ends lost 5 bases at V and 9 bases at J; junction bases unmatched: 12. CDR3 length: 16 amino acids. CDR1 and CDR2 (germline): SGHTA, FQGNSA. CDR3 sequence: CASSQTGTSGPVEQFF. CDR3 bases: TGTGCCAGCAGCCAGACCGGGACTAGCGGCCCGGTTGAGCAGTTCTTC.

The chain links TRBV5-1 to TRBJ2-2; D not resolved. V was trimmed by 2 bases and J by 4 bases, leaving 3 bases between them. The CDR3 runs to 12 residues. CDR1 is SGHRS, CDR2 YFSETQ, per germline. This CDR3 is CASSFGTGELFF. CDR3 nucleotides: TGCGCCAGCAGCTTCGGCACCGGGGAGCTGTTTTTT.

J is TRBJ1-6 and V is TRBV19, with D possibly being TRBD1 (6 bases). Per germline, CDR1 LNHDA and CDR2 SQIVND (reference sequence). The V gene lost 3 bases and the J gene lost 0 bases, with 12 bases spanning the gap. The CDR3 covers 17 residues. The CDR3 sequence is CASSMGQGSSYNSPLHF. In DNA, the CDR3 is TGTGCCAGTAGTATGGGGCAGGGGAGCTCCTATAATTCACCCCTCCACTTT.

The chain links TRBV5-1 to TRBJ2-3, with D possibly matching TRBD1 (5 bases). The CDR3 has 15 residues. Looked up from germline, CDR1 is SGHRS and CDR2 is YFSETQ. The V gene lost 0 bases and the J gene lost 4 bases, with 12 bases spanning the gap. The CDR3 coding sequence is TGCGCCAGCAGCTTGGAGGCAGGGATCGCAGATACGCAGTATTTT. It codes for CASSLEAGIADTQYF.

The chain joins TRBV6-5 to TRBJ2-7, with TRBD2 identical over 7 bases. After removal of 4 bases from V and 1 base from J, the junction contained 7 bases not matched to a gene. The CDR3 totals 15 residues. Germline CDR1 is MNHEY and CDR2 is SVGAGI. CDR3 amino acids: CASSLGGKGSYEQYF. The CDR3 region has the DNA TGTGCCAGCAGTTTGGGGGGGAAGGGGTCCTACGAGCAGTACTTC.

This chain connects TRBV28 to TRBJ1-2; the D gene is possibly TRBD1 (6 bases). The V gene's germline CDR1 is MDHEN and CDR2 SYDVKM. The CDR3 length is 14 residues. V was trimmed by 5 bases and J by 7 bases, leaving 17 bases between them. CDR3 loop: CASSLGPRGSGYTF. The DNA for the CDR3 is TGTGCCAGCAGTCTCGGGCCGAGGGGGAGTGGCTACACCTTC.

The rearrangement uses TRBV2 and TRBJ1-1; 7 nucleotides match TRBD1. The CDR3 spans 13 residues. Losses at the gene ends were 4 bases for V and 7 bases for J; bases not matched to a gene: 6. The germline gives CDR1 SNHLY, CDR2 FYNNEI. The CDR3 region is CASSAHRGGEAFF. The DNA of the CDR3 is TGTGCCAGCAGTGCACACAGGGGTGGTGAAGCTTTCTTT.

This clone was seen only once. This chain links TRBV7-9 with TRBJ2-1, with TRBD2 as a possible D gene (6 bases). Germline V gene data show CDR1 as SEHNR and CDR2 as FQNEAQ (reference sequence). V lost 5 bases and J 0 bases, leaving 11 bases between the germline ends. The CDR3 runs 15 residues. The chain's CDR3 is CASSPVRDSYNEQFF. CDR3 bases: TGTGCCAGCAGCCCCGTGCGGGACTCCTACAATGAGCAGTTCTTC.

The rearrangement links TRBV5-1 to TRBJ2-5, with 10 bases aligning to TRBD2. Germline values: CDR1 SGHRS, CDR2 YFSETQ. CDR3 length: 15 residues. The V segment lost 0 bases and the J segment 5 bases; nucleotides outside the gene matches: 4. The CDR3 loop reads CASSLGLAGVETQYF. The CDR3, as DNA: TGCGCCAGCAGCTTGGGGCTAGCGGGGGTGGAGACCCAGTACTTC.

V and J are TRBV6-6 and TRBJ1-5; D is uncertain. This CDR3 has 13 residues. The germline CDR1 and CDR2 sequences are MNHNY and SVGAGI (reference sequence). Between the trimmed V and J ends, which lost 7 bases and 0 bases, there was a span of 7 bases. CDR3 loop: CASTRGSNQPQHF. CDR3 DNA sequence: TGTGCCAGCACGCGGGGTAGCAATCAGCCCCAGCATTTT.

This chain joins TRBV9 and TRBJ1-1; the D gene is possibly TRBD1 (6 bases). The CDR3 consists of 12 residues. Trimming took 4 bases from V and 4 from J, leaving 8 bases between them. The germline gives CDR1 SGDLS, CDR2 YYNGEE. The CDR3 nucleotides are TGTGCCAGCAGCACAGGGACCACTGAAGCTTTCTTT. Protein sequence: CASSTGTTEAFF.